The T cell receptor (beta chain) under discussion was sequenced for a study of beta chain features in type 1 diabetes. Note on this clone: The antigen is undetermined.

Study outcomes and limitations: Type 1 diabetes patients showed fewer insertions and more deletions at VDJ junctions.

Expressed TCRB transcripts were sequenced because the isolated RNA had all been reverse transcribed beforehand. Repertoires were generated with immunoSEQ multiplex PCR, while TCRdb's copy carries only in-frame clones and drops some. The table has 350,000 to 450,000 clones, roughly 13% seen once; the top ten hold 0.03% to 0.04%. CD4+ naive, central memory, regulatory and stem cell-like memory cells were sorted via CD45RO/CCR7/CD25/CD127/CD95/CD27. Each sorted population was over 98% pure. Sequenced sample: naive CD4+ T cells from blood. This TCR came from a man aged 25 to 40 in good health.

The CDR3 nucleotides read TGTGCCAGCACCACCAGGGGCTCTGGGGCCAACGTCCTGACTTTC. Protein: CASTTRGSGANVLTF. The gene calls are TRBV27 and TRBJ2-6, with D tentatively TRBD1 (6 bases). This CDR3 has 15 amino acids. Trimming took off 7 bases at V and 0 bases at J, with 10 bases between the two ends. Germline loops: CDR1 MNHEY, CDR2 SMNVEV (reference sequence).